The rows below give T cell receptor beta chains drawn from one sample of a study of blood T cell repertoires in COVID-19. The table came from immunoSEQ multiplex PCR; TCRdb's copy has only in-frame clones and leaves some out. The table shows 130,000 to 150,000 clones, with approximately 87% occurring only once. Sequenced: PBMCs or T cells enriched from blood (not recorded which). The source is a woman aged 30 to 39 with acute COVID-19. The CDR3 runs from the conserved cysteine through the conserved F or W. The order of the fields is V gene, J gene, clone size, D gene, CDR3 DNA, CDR3 protein. D genes are given only for firm matches. Expanded clones are given a class, and other clones once, few, many or no size at all.

V: TRBV10-2
J: TRBJ1-2
size: NA
D: TRBD1
DNA: TGCGCCAGCAGTATAAGGGGGCGCGACTATGGCTACACCTTC
CDR3: CASSIRGRDYGYTF

V: TRBV30
J: TRBJ1-5
size: NA
D: TRBD1
DNA: TGTGCCTGGAGCTCTGGACAGGAAAGCAATCAGCCCCAGCATTTT
CDR3: CAWSSGQESNQPQHF

V: TRBV19
J: TRBJ2-1
size: NA
D: TRBD2
DNA: TGTGCCAGTAGTATTCGACTAGCGGGGTACAATGAGCAGTTCTTC
CDR3: CASSIRLAGYNEQFF

V: TRBV14
J: TRBJ2-7
size: once
D: NA
DNA: TGTGCCAGCAGCCAAGTCACGGAACTAGGCCGATACGAGCAGTACTTC
CDR3: CASSQVTELGRYEQYF

V: TRBV19
J: TRBJ2-3
size: medium-sized
D: NA
DNA: TGTGCCACCCGGGGAGTGAGCACAGATACGCAGTATTTT
CDR3: CATRGVSTDTQYF

V: TRBV18
J: TRBJ1-5
size: NA
D: TRBD1
DNA: TGTGCCAGCTCACCTCCGGGACAGGGGGCCGGTGGCAATCAGCCCCAGCATTTT
CDR3: CASSPPGQGAGGNQPQHF

V: TRBV9
J: TRBJ2-5
size: NA
D: NA
DNA: TGTGCCAGCAGTCCGAGGACAGCCCTTGGAGAGACCCAGTACTTC
CDR3: CASSPRTALGETQYF

V: TRBV30
J: TRBJ2-1
size: NA
D: TRBD2
DNA: TGTGCCTGCGCCCCGGGAGGACCAGCGGATGAGCAGTTCTTC
CDR3: CACAPGGPADEQFF

V: TRBV14
J: TRBJ2-1
size: NA
D: NA
DNA: TGTGCCAGCACGCGGGGTAGTTCCTACAATGAGCAGTTCTTC
CDR3: CASTRGSSYNEQFF

V: TRBV19
J: TRBJ1-4
size: once
D: NA
DNA: TGTGCCAGTAGTATACAGGGTGCTACTAATGAAAAACTGTTTTTT
CDR3: CASSIQGATNEKLFF

V: TRBV6-5
J: TRBJ2-5
size: NA
D: TRBD2
DNA: TGTGCCAGCAGCCGACTAGCGGGAGCAGAGACCCAGTACTTC
CDR3: CASSRLAGAETQYF

V: TRBV7-2
J: TRBJ1-5
size: NA
D: TRBD1
DNA: TGTGCCAGCAGTCGACAGGGGAGCAATCAGCCCCAGCATTTT
CDR3: CASSRQGSNQPQHF

V: TRBV18
J: TRBJ1-1
size: once
D: NA
DNA: TGTGCCAGCTCACCAGAGGGGAACACTGAAGCTTTCTTT
CDR3: CASSPEGNTEAFF

V: TRBV7-9
J: TRBJ2-7
size: few
D: NA
DNA: TGTGCCAGCAGCTTTCCTCGGGCCGGCGGGAACTTTTACGAGCAGTACTTC
CDR3: CASSFPRAGGNFYEQYF

V: TRBV20-1
J: TRBJ1-2
size: NA
D: NA
DNA: TGCAGTGCTAGTCTCGGAGCAGAGTACACCTTC
CDR3: CSASLGAEYTF

V: TRBV2
J: TRBJ1-4
size: NA
D: TRBD1
DNA: TGTGCCAGCAGCCAACAGGGGGCGCGTGATGAAAAACTGTTTTTT
CDR3: CASSQQGARDEKLFF

V: TRBV10-3
J: TRBJ2-1
size: few
D: TRBD1
DNA: TGTGCCATCAGTGGAAGGACAGGGGTCAATGAGCAGTTCTTC
CDR3: CAISGRTGVNEQFF